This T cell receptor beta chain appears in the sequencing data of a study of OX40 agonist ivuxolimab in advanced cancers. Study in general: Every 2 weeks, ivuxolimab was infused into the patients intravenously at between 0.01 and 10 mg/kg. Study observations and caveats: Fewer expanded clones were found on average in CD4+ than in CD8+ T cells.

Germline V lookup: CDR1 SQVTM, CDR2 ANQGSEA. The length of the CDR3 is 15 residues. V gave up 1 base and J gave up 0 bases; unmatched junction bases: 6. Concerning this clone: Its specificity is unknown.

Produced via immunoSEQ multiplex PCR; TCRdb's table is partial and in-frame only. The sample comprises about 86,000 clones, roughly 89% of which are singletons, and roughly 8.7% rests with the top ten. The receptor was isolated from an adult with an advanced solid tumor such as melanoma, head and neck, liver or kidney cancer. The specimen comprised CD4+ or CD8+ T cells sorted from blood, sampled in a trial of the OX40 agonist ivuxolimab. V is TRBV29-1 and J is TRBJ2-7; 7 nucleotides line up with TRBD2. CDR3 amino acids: CSVEGIAGHSYEQYF. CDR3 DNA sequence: TGCAGCGTTGAAGGAATAGCGGGTCACTCCTACGAGCAGTACTTC.